This record covers a single T cell receptor beta chain. Its antigen is not known. The protocol was immunoSEQ multiplex PCR, while the TCRdb copy is restricted to in-frame clones and leaves out a portion. The repertoire holds around 140,000 clones, with 94% as singletons. The CDR3 is 12 amino acids. The germline gives CDR1 SGHRS, CDR2 YFSETQ. V lost 4 bases to trimming and J lost 4 bases, with 9 bases between them. The sample originates from a study of cytomegalovirus exposure and HLA in healthy donors. Study conclusions and caveats: Cytomegalovirus-associated status was assigned to approximately 160 TCR beta chains. In vitro checks showed that three CMV-associated chains really do target CMV antigens.

V is TRBV5-1 and J is TRBJ2-7; D is unresolved. Material for sequencing was PBMCs. The receptor was derived from a man aged 18 to 35 in good health and CMV-seropositive. In DNA form, the CDR3 reads TGCGCCAGCAGCCTTAGCCGATACGAGCAGTACTTC. Its protein is CASSLSRYEQYF.